This passage covers 14 T cell receptor beta chains from one sample sequenced in a study. TCRdb recomputed calls from the RT-PCR reads with MiXCR, one row per CDR3 protein. The profile shows about 680,000 distinct CDR3 sequences, approximately 15% of them singletons. Sequencing was done on a sample of memory CD4+ T cells from blood. The receptors here all came from a female donor in good health, serving as a healthy control.

This clonotype was seen at least ten times. CDR3 DNA sequence: TGCAGCGTTGACTACGTGAACACAGATACGCAGTATTTT. Its protein is CSVDYVNTDTQYF. V gene TRBV29-1 combines with J gene TRBJ2-3; D uncertain. Looked up from germline, CDR1 is SQVTM and CDR2 is ANQGSEA. Trimming removed 3 bases at V and 2 bases at J, with 9 bases between. The CDR3 spans 13 residues.

This clonotype occurred many times. This chain links TRBV29-1 with TRBJ2-2, with 13 nucleotides matching TRBD2. Germline V CDR1 and CDR2: SQVTM, ANQGSEA. CDR3 length equals 14 residues. V gave up 7 bases and J gave up 6 bases; unmatched junction bases: 5. The CDR3 DNA reads TGCAGCGCCATGGGACTAGCGGGACCCGGGGAGCTGTTTTTT. Protein product: CSAMGLAGPGELFF.

This clonotype occurred a few times. This chain links TRBV12-3 or TRBV12-4 with TRBJ1-1, with D hard to call. Trimming shortened V by 8 bases and J by 8 bases, and 15 bases separated the two germline ends. The CDR3 consists of 12 residues. CDR3 sequence: CASRRLGGEAFF. The CDR3, as DNA: TGTGCCAGCCGCCGGCTGGGCGGGGAAGCTTTCTTT.

This clonotype was recorded a few times. CDR3 DNA: TGCGCCAGCAGCCGGGGCACAGGGGCGGTGAATTCACCCCTCCACTTT. Residues: CASSRGTGAVNSPLHF. The chain carries TRBV4-3 and TRBJ1-6; 7 bases are a match to TRBD1. Germline CDR1 LGHNA, CDR2 YSLEER. The V and J ends lost 4 bases and 7 bases, in that order; junction bases with no gene match: 10. This CDR3 has 16 amino acids.

This clonotype was detected ten times or more. The rearrangement uses TRBV9 and TRBJ1-2; TRBD1 matches at 8 bases. The CDR3 contains 14 residues. Unmatched junction bases numbered 8, after V lost 6 bases and J lost 4 bases. Germline values: CDR1 SGDLS, CDR2 YYNGEE. DNA for the CDR3: TGTGCCAGCACCGCCCAGACAGGGGTCTATGGCTACACCTTC. Amino acids: CASTAQTGVYGYTF.

The chain is built from TRBV7-9 and TRBJ1-2; 10 bases match TRBD1. The ends lost 7 bases at V and 5 bases at J; junction bases unmatched: 13. Germline V CDR1 and CDR2: SEHNR, FQNEAQ (reference sequence). The length of the CDR3 is 16 residues. The CDR3 bases are TGTGCCAGCACCCTTTCCCCGGGACAGGGGACTTATGGCTACACCTTC. This codes for CASTLSPGQGTYGYTF.

This chain links TRBV12-3 or TRBV12-4 with TRBJ2-4; 7 bases map to TRBD1. The CDR3 runs 13 residues. V gave up 5 bases and J gave up 6 bases; unmatched junction bases: 4. DNA of the CDR3: TGTGCCAGCAGTCGTACAGGGGTAAACATTCAGTACTTC. Translating gives CASSRTGVNIQYF.

The V gene is TRBV6-6, the J gene TRBJ1-4; D is unresolved. V lost 9 bases, J lost 0 bases, and 11 bases lay in between. CDR3 length equals 14 residues. CDR1 is MNHNY and CDR2 is SVGAGI in the germline V gene (reference sequence). The CDR3 sequence is CASAPISTNEKLFF. As DNA, the CDR3 is TGTGCCAGTGCGCCAATTTCAACTAATGAAAAACTGTTTTTT.

The table lists this clonotype with a count of one. This may arise from a read error, as a much more abundant clone is one base away. The CDR3 DNA reads TGTGCCAGAAGCTCTGGAGGGATTACTGAAGCTTTCTTT. Protein sequence: CARSSGGITEAFF. The chain is built from TRBV7-2 and TRBJ1-1; D is undetermined. CDR1 and CDR2 (germline): SGHTA, FQGNSA. The CDR3 spans 13 residues. Filled out from reference TRBV7-2 and TRBJ1-1, the complete variable domain reads GAGVSQSPSNKVTEKGKDVELRCDPISGHTALYWYRQSLGQGLEFLIYFQGNSAPDKSGLPSDRFSAERTGGSVSTLTIQRTQQEDSAVYLCARSSGGITEAFFGQGTRLTVV.

The genes are TRBV5-1 and TRBJ1-5, with no clear D. Germline CDR1 SGHRS, CDR2 YFSETQ. Trimming stripped 1 base from V and 4 bases from J, with 12 bases between. This CDR3 region has 15 residues. CDR3 protein: CASSLNALGNQPQHF. The CDR3 nucleotides are TGCGCCAGCAGCTTGAATGCATTAGGGAATCAGCCCCAGCATTTT.

The rearrangement uses TRBV10-3 and TRBJ2-3; 9 positions match TRBD2. With 7 bases clipped from V and 4 bases from J, the junction kept 12 bases outside the gene matches. The CDR3 has 16 amino acids. CDR1 and CDR2 from the germline V gene are ENHRY and SYGVKD. CDR3: CAINPTSGGGPDTQYF. CDR3 in DNA: TGTGCCATCAACCCGACTAGCGGAGGAGGACCAGATACGCAGTATTTT.

This clonotype was detected ten times or more. The J gene is TRBJ1-1, the V gene TRBV27, with 7 bases lining up with TRBD1. CDR3 length equals 14 residues. Germline V gene lookup returns CDR1 MNHEY and CDR2 SMNVEV (reference sequence). Germline trimming cut 5 bases from V and 6 bases from J; bases unmatched to any gene: 9. The DNA of the CDR3 is TGTGCCAGCAGTCCACGGGGACAGAGCGCTGAAGCTTTCTTT. It translates to CASSPRGQSAEAFF.

This clonotype occurred many times. The V call is TRBV27, the J call TRBJ2-7; 7 bases match TRBD1. V trimming: 6 bases; J trimming: 2 bases; junction bases outside the gene matches: 10. The CDR3 contains 15 residues. Germline-derived CDR1 and CDR2 are MNHEY and SMNVEV (reference sequence). CDR3 in amino acids: CASSLNGQEPYEQYF. The CDR3 nucleotides read TGTGCCAGCAGCCTAAACGGACAGGAGCCCTACGAGCAGTACTTC.

This clonotype turned up a few times. The J gene is TRBJ1-3, the V gene TRBV7-3, with a possible D match to TRBD1 (5 bases). The CDR3 has 20 amino acids. The V end was cut by 0 bases, the J end by 0 bases, with 21 bases between. CDR1 and CDR2 from the germline V gene are SGHTA and FQGTGA. The CDR3 coding sequence is TGTGCCAGCAGCTTAACCCGAACCCCCTCCGGACAAAACTCTGGAAACACCATATATTTT. Translating gives CASSLTRTPSGQNSGNTIYF.